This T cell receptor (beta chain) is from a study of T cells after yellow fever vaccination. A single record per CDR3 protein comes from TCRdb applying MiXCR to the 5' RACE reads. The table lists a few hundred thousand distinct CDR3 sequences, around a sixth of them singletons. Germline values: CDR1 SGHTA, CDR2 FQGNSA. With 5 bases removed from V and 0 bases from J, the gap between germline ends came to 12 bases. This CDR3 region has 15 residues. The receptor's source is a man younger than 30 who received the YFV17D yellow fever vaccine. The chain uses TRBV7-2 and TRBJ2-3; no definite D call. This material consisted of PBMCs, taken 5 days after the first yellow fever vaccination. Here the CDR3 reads CASSRSYLSTDTQYF. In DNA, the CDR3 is TGTGCCAGCAGCCGAAGTTACTTAAGCACAGATACGCAGTATTTT.